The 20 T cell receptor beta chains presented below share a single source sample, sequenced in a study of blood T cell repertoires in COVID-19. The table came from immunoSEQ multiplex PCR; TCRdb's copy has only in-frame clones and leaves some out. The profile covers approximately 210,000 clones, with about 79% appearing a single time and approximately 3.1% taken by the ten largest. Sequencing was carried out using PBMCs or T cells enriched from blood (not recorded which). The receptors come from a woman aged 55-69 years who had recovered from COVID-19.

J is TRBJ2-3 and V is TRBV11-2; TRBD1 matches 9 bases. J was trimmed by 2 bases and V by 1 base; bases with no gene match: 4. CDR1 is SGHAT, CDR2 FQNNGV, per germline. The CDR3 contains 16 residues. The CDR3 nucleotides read TGTGCCAGCAGCTTAGTTGGGACAGGGCACACAGATACGCAGTATTTT. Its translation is CASSLVGTGHTDTQYF.

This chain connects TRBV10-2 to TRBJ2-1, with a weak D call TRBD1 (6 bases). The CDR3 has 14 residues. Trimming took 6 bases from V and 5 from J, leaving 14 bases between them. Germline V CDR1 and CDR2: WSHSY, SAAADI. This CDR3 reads CASRKARQDNEQFF. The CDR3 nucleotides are TGCGCCAGCAGAAAAGCACGACAGGACAATGAGCAGTTCTTC.

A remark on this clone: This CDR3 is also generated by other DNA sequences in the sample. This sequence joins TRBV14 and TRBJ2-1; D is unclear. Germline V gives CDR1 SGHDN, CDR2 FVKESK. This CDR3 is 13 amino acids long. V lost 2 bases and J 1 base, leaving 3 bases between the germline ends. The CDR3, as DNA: TGTGCCAGCAGCCAATCGTCCTACAATGAGCAGTTCTTC. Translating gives CASSQSSYNEQFF.

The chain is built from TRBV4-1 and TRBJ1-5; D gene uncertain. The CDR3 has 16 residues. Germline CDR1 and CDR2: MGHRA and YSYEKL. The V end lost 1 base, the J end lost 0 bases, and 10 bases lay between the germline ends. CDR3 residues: CASSQVGGNSNQPQHF. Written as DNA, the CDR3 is TGCGCCAGCAGCCAAGTCGGCGGAAATAGCAATCAGCCCCAGCATTTT.

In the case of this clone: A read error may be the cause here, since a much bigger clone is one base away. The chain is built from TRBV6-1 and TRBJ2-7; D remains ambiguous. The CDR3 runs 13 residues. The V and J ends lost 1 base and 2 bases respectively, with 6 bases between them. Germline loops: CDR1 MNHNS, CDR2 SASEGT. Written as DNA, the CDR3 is TGTGCCAGCAGTGAAGGGCAGGCCTACGAGCAGTACTTC. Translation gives CASSEGQAYEQYF.

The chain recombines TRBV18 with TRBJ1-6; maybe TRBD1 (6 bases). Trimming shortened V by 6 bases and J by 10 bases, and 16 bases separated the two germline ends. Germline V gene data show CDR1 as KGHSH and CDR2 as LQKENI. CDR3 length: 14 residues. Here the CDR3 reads CASSRAGEGSPLHF. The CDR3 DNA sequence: TGTGCCAGCTCGCGAGCAGGGGAAGGGTCACCCCTCCACTTT. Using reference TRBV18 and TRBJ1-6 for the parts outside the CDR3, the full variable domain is NAGVMQNPRHLVRRRGQEARLRCSPMKGHSHVYWYRQLPEEGLKFMVYLQKENIIDESGMPKERFSAEFPKEGPSILRIQQVVRGDSAAYFCASSRAGEGSPLHFGNGTRLTVT.

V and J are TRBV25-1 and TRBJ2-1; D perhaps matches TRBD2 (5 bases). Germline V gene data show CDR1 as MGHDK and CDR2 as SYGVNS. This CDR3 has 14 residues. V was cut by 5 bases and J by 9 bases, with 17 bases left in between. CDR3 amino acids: CASSRFGETGEQFF. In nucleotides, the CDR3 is TGTGCCAGCAGTAGGTTCGGGGAGACGGGTGAGCAGTTCTTC.

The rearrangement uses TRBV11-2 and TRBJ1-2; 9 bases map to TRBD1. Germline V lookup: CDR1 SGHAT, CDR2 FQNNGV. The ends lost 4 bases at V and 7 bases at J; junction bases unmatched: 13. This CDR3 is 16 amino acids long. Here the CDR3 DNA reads TGTGCCAGCAGCTCGTACCGGGACAGGGAGATTAGTGGCTACACCTTC. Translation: CASSSYRDREISGYTF.

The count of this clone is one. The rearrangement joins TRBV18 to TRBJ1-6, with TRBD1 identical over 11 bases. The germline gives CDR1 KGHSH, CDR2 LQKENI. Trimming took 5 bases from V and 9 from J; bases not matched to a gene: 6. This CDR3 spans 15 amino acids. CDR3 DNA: TGTGCCAGCTCAGGACGGACAGGGGGCTTTTCACCCCTCCACTTT. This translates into CASSGRTGGFSPLHF.

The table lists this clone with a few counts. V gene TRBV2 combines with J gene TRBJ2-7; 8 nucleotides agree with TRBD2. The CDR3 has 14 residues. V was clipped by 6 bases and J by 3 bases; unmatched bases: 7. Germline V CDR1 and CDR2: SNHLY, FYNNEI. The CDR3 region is CASSLRGGDYEQYF. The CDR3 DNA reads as TGTGCCAGCAGCCTTCGGGGGGGTGACTACGAGCAGTACTTC.

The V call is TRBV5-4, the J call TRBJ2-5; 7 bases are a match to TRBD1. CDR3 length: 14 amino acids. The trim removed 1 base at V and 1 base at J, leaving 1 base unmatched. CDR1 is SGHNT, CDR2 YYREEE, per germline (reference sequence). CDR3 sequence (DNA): TGTGCCAGCAGCTTGAAGGGGGCCCAAGAGACCCAGTACTTC. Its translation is CASSLKGAQETQYF.

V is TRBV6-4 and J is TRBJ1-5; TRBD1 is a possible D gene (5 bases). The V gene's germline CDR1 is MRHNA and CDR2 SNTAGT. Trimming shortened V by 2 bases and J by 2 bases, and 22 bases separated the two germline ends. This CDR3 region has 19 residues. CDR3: CASSDPLKRGARGNQPQHF. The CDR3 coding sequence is TGTGCCAGCAGTGACCCATTGAAAAGGGGTGCTCGGGGCAATCAGCCCCAGCATTTT.

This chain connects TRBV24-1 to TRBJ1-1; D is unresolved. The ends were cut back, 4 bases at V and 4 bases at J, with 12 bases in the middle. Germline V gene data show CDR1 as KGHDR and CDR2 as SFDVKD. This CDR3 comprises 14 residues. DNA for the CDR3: TGTGCCACCAGTGAGAGGAGGTTCGGCACTGAAGCTTTCTTT. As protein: CATSERRFGTEAFF.

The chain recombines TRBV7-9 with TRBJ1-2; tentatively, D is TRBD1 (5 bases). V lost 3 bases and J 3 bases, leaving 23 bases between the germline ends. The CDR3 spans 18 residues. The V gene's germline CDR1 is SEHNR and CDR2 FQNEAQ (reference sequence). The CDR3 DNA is TGTGCCAGCAGCTTCCCTCGAGCCGATAGTAGGGGTTACTATGGCTACACCTTC. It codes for CASSFPRADSRGYYGYTF.

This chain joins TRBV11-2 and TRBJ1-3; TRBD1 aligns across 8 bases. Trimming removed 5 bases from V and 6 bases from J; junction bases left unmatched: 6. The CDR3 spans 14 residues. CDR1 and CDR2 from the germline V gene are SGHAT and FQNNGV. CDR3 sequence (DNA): TGTGCCAGCAGCGACGACAGGGGAACAAACACCATATATTTT. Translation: CASSDDRGTNTIYF.

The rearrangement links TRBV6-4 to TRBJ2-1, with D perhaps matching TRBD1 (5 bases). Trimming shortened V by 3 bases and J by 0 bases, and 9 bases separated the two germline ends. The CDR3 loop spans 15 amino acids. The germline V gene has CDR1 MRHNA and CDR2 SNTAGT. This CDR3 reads CASSETDRSYNEQFF. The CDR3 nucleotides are TGTGCCAGCAGTGAGACAGACCGCTCCTACAATGAGCAGTTCTTC.

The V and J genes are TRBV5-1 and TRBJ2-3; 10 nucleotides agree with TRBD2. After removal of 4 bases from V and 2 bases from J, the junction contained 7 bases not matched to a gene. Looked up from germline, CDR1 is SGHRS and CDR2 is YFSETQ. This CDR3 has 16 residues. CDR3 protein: CASSEGLAVFTDTQYF. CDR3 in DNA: TGCGCCAGCAGCGAAGGACTAGCGGTTTTCACAGATACGCAGTATTTT.

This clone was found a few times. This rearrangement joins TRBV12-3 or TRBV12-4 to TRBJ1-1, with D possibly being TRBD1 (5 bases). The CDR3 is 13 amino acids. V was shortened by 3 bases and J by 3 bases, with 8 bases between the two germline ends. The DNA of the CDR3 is TGTGCCAGCAGTTTGGACACAGACACTGAAGCTTTCTTT. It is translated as CASSLDTDTEAFF.

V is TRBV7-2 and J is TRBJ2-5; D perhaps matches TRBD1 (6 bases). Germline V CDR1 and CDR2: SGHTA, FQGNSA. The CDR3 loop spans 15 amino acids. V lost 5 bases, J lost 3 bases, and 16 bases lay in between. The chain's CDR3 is CASSDYREMEETQYF. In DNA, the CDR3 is TGTGCCAGCAGCGATTACAGGGAGATGGAAGAGACCCAGTACTTC.

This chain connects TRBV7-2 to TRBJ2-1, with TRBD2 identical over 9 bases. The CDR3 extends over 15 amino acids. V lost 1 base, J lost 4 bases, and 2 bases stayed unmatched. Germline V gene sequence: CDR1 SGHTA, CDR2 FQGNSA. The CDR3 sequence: CASSLDSGSYNEQFF. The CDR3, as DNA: TGTGCCAGCAGCTTAGATAGCGGGAGTTACAATGAGCAGTTCTTC. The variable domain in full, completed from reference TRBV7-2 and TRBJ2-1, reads GAGVSQSPSNKVTEKGKDVELRCDPISGHTALYWYRQSLGQGLEFLIYFQGNSAPDKSGLPSDRFSAERTGGSVSTLTIQRTQQEDSAVYLCASSLDSGSYNEQFFGPGTRLTVL.